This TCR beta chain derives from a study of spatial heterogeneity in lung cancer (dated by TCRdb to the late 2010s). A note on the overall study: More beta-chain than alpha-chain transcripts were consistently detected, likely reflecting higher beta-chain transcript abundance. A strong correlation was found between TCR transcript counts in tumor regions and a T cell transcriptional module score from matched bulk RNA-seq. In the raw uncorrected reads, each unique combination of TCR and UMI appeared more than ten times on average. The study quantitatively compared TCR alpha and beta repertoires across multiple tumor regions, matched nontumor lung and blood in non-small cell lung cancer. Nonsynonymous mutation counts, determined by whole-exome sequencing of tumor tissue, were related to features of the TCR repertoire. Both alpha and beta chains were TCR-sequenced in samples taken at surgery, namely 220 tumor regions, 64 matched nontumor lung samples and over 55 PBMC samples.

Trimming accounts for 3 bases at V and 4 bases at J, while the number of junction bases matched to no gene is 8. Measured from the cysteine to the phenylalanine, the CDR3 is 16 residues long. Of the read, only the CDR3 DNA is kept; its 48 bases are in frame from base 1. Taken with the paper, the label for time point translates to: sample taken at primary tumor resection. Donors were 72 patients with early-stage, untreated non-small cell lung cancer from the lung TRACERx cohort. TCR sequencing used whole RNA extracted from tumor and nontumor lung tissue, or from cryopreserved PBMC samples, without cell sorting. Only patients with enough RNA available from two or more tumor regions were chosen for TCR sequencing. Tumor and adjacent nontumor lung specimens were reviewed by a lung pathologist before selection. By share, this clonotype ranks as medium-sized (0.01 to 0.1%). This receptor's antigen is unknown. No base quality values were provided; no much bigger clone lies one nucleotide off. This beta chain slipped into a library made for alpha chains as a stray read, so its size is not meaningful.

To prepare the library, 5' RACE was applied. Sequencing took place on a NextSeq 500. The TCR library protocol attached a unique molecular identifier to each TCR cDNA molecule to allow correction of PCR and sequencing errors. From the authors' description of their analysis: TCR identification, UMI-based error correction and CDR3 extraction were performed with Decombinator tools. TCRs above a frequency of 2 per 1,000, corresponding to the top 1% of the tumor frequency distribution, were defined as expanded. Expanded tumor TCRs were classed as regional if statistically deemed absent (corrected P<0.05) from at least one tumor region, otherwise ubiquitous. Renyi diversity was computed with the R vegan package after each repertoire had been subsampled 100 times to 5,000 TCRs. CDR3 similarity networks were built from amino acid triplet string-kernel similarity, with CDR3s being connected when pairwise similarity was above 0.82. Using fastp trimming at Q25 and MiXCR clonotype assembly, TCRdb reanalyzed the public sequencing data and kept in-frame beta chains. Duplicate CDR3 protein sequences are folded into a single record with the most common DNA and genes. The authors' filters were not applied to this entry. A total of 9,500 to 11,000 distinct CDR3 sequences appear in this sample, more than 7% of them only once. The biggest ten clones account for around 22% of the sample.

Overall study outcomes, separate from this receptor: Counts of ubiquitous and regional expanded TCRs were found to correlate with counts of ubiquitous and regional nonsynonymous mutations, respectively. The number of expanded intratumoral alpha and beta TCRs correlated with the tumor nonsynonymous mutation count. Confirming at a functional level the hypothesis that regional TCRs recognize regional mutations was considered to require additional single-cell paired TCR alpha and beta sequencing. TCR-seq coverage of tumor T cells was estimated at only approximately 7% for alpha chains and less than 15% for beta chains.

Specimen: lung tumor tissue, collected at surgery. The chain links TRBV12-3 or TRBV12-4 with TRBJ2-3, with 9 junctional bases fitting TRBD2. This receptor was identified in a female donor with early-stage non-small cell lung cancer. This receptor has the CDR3 CASSLRKTSGADTQYF. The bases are TGTGCCAGCAGTTTGCGGAAGACTAGCGGTGCAGATACGCAGTATTTT.